Presented here are 14 T cell receptor beta chains from one specimen sequenced in a study of T-cell reconstitution after alpha-beta-depleted transplantation in children. Unique molecular identifiers were used in preparing the TCRbeta library. From the PCR reads, TCRdb called clonotypes with MiXCR, one entry per CDR3 protein. This repertoire shows some 290,000 distinct CDR3 sequences, approximately 20% found once; its top ten account for 10% to 11%. The sample in question was PBMCs, mostly from graft donor cells, obtained 180 days after TCRalphabeta/CD19-depleted stem cell transplant. These TCRs come from a male patient younger than 18 who had a stem cell transplant for acute lymphoblastic leukemia, so the T cells may come from the graft donor.

J is TRBJ2-1 and V is TRBV18; D remains unclear. This CDR3 is 16 amino acids long. The V and J ends lost 1 base and 4 bases respectively, with 14 bases between them. From germline, CDR1 is KGHSH and CDR2 LQKENI. CDR3 region: CASSPLSSGVYNEQFF. For the CDR3, the DNA is TGTGCCAGCTCACCACTTTCTAGTGGGGTATACAATGAGCAGTTCTTC.

This clonotype was seen a handful of times. The chain is built from TRBV6-1 and TRBJ1-5; TRBD1 aligns across 11 bases. V lost 7 bases, J lost 0 bases, and 11 bases stayed unmatched. There are 18 residues in the CDR3. In germline, CDR1 is MNHNS, CDR2 SASEGT. This CDR3 reads CASIPGQGVFVSNQPQHF. In nucleotides, the CDR3 is TGTGCCAGCATTCCGGGACAGGGGGTTTTCGTTAGCAATCAGCCCCAGCATTTT.

The sample holds a few counts of this clonotype. This chain uses TRBV5-4 with TRBJ2-3; D is perhaps TRBD1 (5 bases). The germline gives CDR1 SGHNT, CDR2 YYREEE (reference sequence). V lost 4 bases and J 1 base, leaving 10 bases between the germline ends. The CDR3 totals 14 residues. This CDR3 is CASSAGQGTDTQYF. The CDR3 nucleotides read TGTGCCAGCAGCGCCGGACAAGGCACAGATACGCAGTATTTT.

The chain is built from TRBV19 and TRBJ2-7; D gene uncertain. The length of the CDR3 is 12 residues. Germline V gene data show CDR1 as LNHDA and CDR2 as SQIVND (reference sequence). V was trimmed by 5 bases and J by 3 bases, leaving 8 bases between them. CDR3 loop: CASSENGYEQYF. For the CDR3, the DNA is TGTGCCAGTAGTGAGAATGGCTACGAGCAGTACTTC.

This clonotype showed up just a few times. V gene TRBV20-1 combines with J gene TRBJ1-3; 11 bases are a match to TRBD1. The CDR3 extends over 14 amino acids. V dropped 7 bases and J dropped 4; count of bases not matched to a gene: 6. Germline V CDR1 and CDR2: DFQATT, SNEGSKA (reference sequence). The CDR3 reads CSVKDRGRGNTIYF. DNA of the CDR3: TGCAGTGTCAAGGACAGGGGGCGAGGAAACACCATATATTTT.

This clonotype has a handful of counts. This chain uses TRBV5-1 with TRBJ2-7; 11 bases are shared with TRBD2. Germline V CDR1 and CDR2: SGHRS, YFSETQ. This CDR3 is built from 14 residues. J lost 6 bases, V lost 4 bases, and 6 bases had no gene match. CDR3 loop: CASSLTSGSIEQYF. The CDR3, as DNA: TGCGCCAGCAGCCTTACTAGCGGGAGTATCGAGCAGTACTTC.

The chain uses TRBV20-1 and TRBJ1-2; D remains unclear. The V end was cut by 5 bases, the J end by 6 bases, with 10 bases between. In germline, CDR1 is DFQATT, CDR2 SNEGSKA (reference sequence). CDR3 length equals 11 residues. The CDR3 region is CSALVPDGYTF. The DNA for the CDR3 is TGCAGTGCTTTAGTCCCTGATGGCTACACCTTC.

This clonotype was seen only a few times. The rearrangement joins TRBV7-2 to TRBJ2-2, with TRBD2 identical over 9 bases. The CDR3 loop spans 17 amino acids. Germline loops: CDR1 SGHTA, CDR2 FQGNSA. V lost 1 base to trimming and J lost 1 base; unmatched junction nucleotides: 4. The CDR3 spells CASSLGRLAVNTGELFF. The DNA of the CDR3 is TGTGCCAGCAGCTTAGGCCGACTAGCGGTGAACACCGGGGAGCTGTTTTTT.

The chain joins TRBV5-6 to TRBJ2-7; a weak D match, TRBD2 (6 bases). Germline loops: CDR1 SGHDT, CDR2 YYEEEE. V shed 1 base and J shed 3 bases, with 20 bases lying between them. The CDR3 length is 17 residues. Written as DNA, the CDR3 is TGTGCCAGCAGCTTGTCGGGGAGGACATCCCGGCACTACGAGCAGTACTTC. It encodes CASSLSGRTSRHYEQYF.

The V gene is TRBV15, the J gene TRBJ2-4, with TRBD2 matching over 8 bases. The CDR3 is 16 residues long. Germline V CDR1 and CDR2: LNHNV, YYDKDF (reference sequence). J was trimmed by 6 bases and V by 4 bases; bases with no gene match: 11. The CDR3 DNA sequence: TGTGCCACCAGCACCCGAGGTAGCGGGAAGGGAAACATTCAGTACTTC. It specifies CATSTRGSGKGNIQYF. The entire variable domain, with the rest obtained from reference TRBV15 and TRBJ2-4, is as follows: DAMVIQNPRYQVTQFGKPVTLSCSQTLNHNVMYWYQQKSSQAPKLLFHYYDKDFNNEADTPDNFQSRRPNTSFCFLDIRSPGLGDTAMYLCATSTRGSGKGNIQYFGAGTRLSVL.

This clonotype was seen a handful of times. V gene TRBV12-3 or TRBV12-4 combines with J gene TRBJ2-7; 7 nucleotides match TRBD2. The trim removed 0 bases at V and 4 bases at J, leaving 6 bases unmatched. The CDR3 sequence is 15 residues long. The DNA for the CDR3 is TGTGCCAGCAGTTTAGCGGGAGGGGCAGGGTACGAGCAGTACTTC. It codes for CASSLAGGAGYEQYF.

The genes are TRBV9 and TRBJ2-1, with 8 nucleotides matching TRBD2. This CDR3 region has 15 residues. Germline V gene sequence: CDR1 SGDLS, CDR2 YYNGEE. V gave up 0 bases and J gave up 12 bases; unmatched junction bases: 11. The CDR3 DNA is TGTGCCAGCAGCGTAGAAGGCGGGAGGCCCGAGGGGCAGTTCTTC. This gives the protein CASSVEGGRPEGQFF.

This clonotype came up many times. The V and J genes are TRBV5-1 and TRBJ2-3; perhaps TRBD2 as D (5 bases). The CDR3 covers 12 residues. Trimming took off 3 bases at V and 5 bases at J, with 7 bases between the two ends. From germline, CDR1 is SGHRS and CDR2 YFSETQ. The CDR3 protein is CASSSRGDTQYF. CDR3 bases: TGCGCCAGCAGCTCCCGGGGAGATACGCAGTATTTT.

The rearrangement uses TRBV4-1 and TRBJ2-7; a possible D gene is TRBD1 (6 bases). V lost 1 base and J 1 base, leaving 11 bases between the germline ends. This CDR3 is 15 amino acids long. From germline, CDR1 is MGHRA and CDR2 YSYEKL. The CDR3 region has the DNA TGCGCCAGCAGCCAAGCAGTCAGGGGTTCCTACGAGCAGTACTTC. This gives the protein CASSQAVRGSYEQYF.